This T cell receptor beta chain was identified during a study of shared clonotypes between healthy human individuals (dated by TCRdb to between 2020 and 2021). With respect to the entire study: The cohort included a few men and a couple of women between 18 and 49 years of age. To estimate repertoire size and how much clonotypes are shared between individuals, the study performed deep sequencing of blood TCR repertoires from 4 to 6 healthy adults. Between about 0.85 and 8.9 billion PBMCs per donor were obtained by leukapheresis. For each donor, CD4 naive and CD4 memory were each given three plates, CD8 naive was given two plates, and CD8 memory was given one plate. Libraries were prepared and TCR repertoires were sequenced by different laboratories using diverse techniques, in order to increase sequencing depth and limit assay-specific biases.

According to the germline V gene, CDR1 reads SGHVS and CDR2 reads FQNEAQ. From V the trimming removes 5 bases and from J it removes 2 bases, while the gene matches leave 10 bases of the junction unaccounted for. The CDR3 has 16 amino acids, counting the end cysteine and phenylalanine. Only the CDR3 part of the read is kept: 48 bases, read in frame from the first base. Concerning this clone: No cognate antigen has been identified for it. Base qualities are not recorded, but no much larger clone differs from it by a single base.

Here is what the overall study found, with its caveats: Clonotypes shared by all four sorted-subset donors showed higher generation probabilities than non-shared clonotypes. Incomplete sequencing was indicated by rarefaction of sorted-subset datasets, despite the large sequencing depth. Sampling was restricted to blood, and TCR repertoires in tissue are likely to differ from TCR repertoires in blood. Larger estimated clonotype richness was generally found for naive subsets than for memory subsets. The small number of donors limited the genetic and exposure-history diversity represented. Pairwise subsampling led to the expectation that sequencing depth would affect the degree of clonotype sharing among donors. Across a handful of donors, about 5% of naive CD4, more than 3% of naive CD8, roughly 2.3% of memory CD4, and roughly 0.4% of memory CD8 clonotypes were shared.

The donors were healthy, HIV-negative adults who had no recently reported acute infections or vaccinations. Only Caucasian adults living in Nashville, Tennessee, USA were represented among the donors. CD4+ T cells were enriched through magnetic negative selection, after which naive cells were positively selected on CD45RA and the remaining negative fraction served as the memory subset. Blood was collected by leukapheresis, and PBMCs were isolated by Ficoll-Histopaque density gradient centrifugation and then cryopreserved in liquid nitrogen vapor phase. Purity and quantity of every magnetically sorted T cell population were checked by analytical flow cytometry. Each sorted fraction had its genomic DNA isolated and then quantified by UV absorbance on a Nanodrop 2000c. TCR CDR3 regions were amplified from genomic DNA by multiplex PCR using the deep immunoSEQ assay. For each cell subset, the extracted genomic DNA was distributed evenly across all wells of several immunoSEQ 96-well plates, and each plate served as one replicate. For sorted subsets, each replicate PCR was loaded with around 220 ng genomic DNA, equivalent to 32,000 or so T cell genomes. Purified libraries were quantified with a Qubit 3.0 fluorometer, sized on a Bioanalyzer 2100, and re-quantified with the KAPA Library Quantification kit. Every immunoSEQ 96-well plate was sequenced on a dedicated single-read 150-cycle Illumina NextSeq 550 flow cell. The authors' pipeline ran thus. The immunoSEQ output contained only junctional sequences without quality scores, so filtering could not match that applied to full-length reads. To assign V/J genes and CDR3, sequences were annotated using PyIR, a Python wrapper for IgBLAST v1.9, with IMGT germline references. Reads were filtered out if the reads had weak V/J assignments (E-value above 1e-6), no CDR3, stop codons, out-of-frame junctions, or ambiguous translated residues. V3J clonotypes were defined as sequences sharing an identical inferred V gene, J gene, and CDR3 amino acid sequence. Percentage overlap between repertoires was calculated by dividing the number of shared unique clonotypes by the size of the smaller repertoire. Richness of each repertoire was evaluated using RTK rarefaction, the Chao1 estimator, and Recon v2.1 estimates of unobserved clonotypes. For all TCRbeta clonotypes obtained by the gDNA method from four donors, generation probabilities were computed with OLGA. Sourced from immuneACCESS, this table was stored by TCRdb with only in-frame sequences that have V and J called. A share of the clones is absent; for the studies checked, an unresolved V gene accounts for under half, and the remainder has no known explanation. The V and J calls and clone size are taken from that table; D and trimming were inferred from the DNA. This sample comprises 2 million to 2.5 million clones, approximately 96% of them detected only once. The top ten clonotypes cover around 0.13% of the sample.

The chain is made from TRBV7-8 and TRBJ2-3; 7 bases in the middle match TRBD1. Sequencing was done on a sample of naive CD4+ T cells sorted from blood. Explained via the paper, the cell subset or site label denotes: CD45RA+ positively selected. This receptor was obtained from a young man in good health. In nucleotide form, the sequence is TGTGCCAGCAGCCTATACAGGGGCGAGGTCACAGATACGCAGTATTTT. Translated, it reads CASSLYRGEVTDTQYF.